This TCR beta chain was captured by sequencing in a study of human T cells and chemical hapten exposure (dated by TCRdb to about 2021). Study-wide context: Libraries were pooled for sequencing, and variation in per-sample TCR yields was attributed mainly to small differences in library volumes within the pool. This study followed changes in the peripheral blood TCR repertoire in vivo during primary and secondary sensitization of alopecia patients to the hapten diphenylcyclopropenone (DPC). For every blood RNA sample, sequencing covered both the TCR alpha and TCR beta chains. The investigation overall reported the following: Repeated subsampling changed both the strength of the expansion versus patch-test correlation and the threshold at which the correlation became significant. The number of TCRs above 1 in 1000 frequency did not change with DPC sensitization; there was no evidence of global repertoire structure alterations.

CDR3 length: 17 amino acids, cysteine to phenylalanine. The CDR3 DNA has 51 bases and is translated from base 1. The germline V and J ends show losses of 0 bases and 7 bases respectively, and no gene match explains 10 bases of the junction. CDR1 and CDR2, per the germline V gene, are LGHNT and FRNRAP. Total RNA was extracted from unfractionated whole blood that had been collected in Tempus Blood RNA tubes. Roughly 5 healthy volunteers were used as TCR sequencing controls and were bled at day 0, 2 weeks and 6 weeks. Library preparation was by 5' RACE. These reads were obtained on an Illumina MiSeq. During library preparation, unique molecular identifiers were attached to individual cDNA molecules so that TCRs could be counted in a quantitative, reproducible way. On the study's bioinformatics: The median number of TCRs per sample was some 100,000, ranging from about 23,224 to 700,000. The Decombinator software suite was used to annotate V, J and CDR3 in the TCR reads. For the PS versus PT1 abundance plots, all samples were subsampled to the same number of TCRs (28,000). TCRs were defined as expanded if absent before sensitization and observed at least eight times at the 2-week time point. The public reads were reprocessed in TCRdb via fastp at Q25 and MiXCR, keeping in-frame beta chains. Rows are unified per CDR3 protein, each entry keeping the most common DNA and genes. The V and J calls reflect TCRdb's pipeline rather than the authors' work. The sample table lists 110,000 or so distinct CDR3 sequences, roughly 18% of them with a count of one. 2.8% of the sample comes from the top ten.

This clonotype was seen a handful of times. The target of this receptor is not known. No much larger clone is present one base from it, and per-base qualities are unavailable. The sequence was collected from a human donor in good health. This chain joins TRBV12-5 to TRBJ2-2, with 8 junctional bases fitting TRBD2. The CDR3 here reads CASGLVPDSGIGGELFF. DNA sequence: TGTGCTAGTGGTTTGGTACCGGATAGCGGGATCGGCGGGGAGCTGTTTTTT.